One and the same sample provided the 9 T cell receptor beta chains below, sequenced in a study of T cell changes during pregnancy in multiple sclerosis. Here immunoSEQ multiplex PCR was the method, and the copy in TCRdb shows in-frame clones only, minus some. The sample includes just over 55,000 clones, approximately 89% seen only once; the top ten take roughly 3.6%. The sample consisted of peripheral blood, taken after pregnancy. Receptors were obtained from a female donor in good health, enrolled as a control in a pregnancy study.

There are a few counts of this clone. V and J are TRBV19 and TRBJ1-3, with D unresolved. This CDR3 is built from 16 residues. V was shortened by 3 bases and J by 0 bases, with 12 bases between the two germline ends. Germline V gene data show CDR1 as LNHDA and CDR2 as SQIVND (reference sequence). The CDR3 region has the DNA TGTGCCAGTAGTATTGGCGGCGTTGCCTCTGGAAACACCATATATTTT. The encoded protein is CASSIGGVASGNTIYF.

The chain employs TRBV2 and TRBJ2-1; 8 positions match TRBD1. The V gene's germline CDR1 is SNHLY and CDR2 FYNNEI. J gave up 8 bases and V 6 bases, and 12 bases lay outside the gene matches. This CDR3 has 15 residues. The CDR3 is CASSLGQGGKDEQFF. The CDR3 DNA reads as TGTGCCAGCAGCCTTGGACAGGGAGGCAAGGATGAGCAGTTCTTC. The whole variable domain, remainder taken from reference TRBV2 and TRBJ2-1, is EPEVTQTPSHQVTQMGQEVILRCVPISNHLYFYWYRQILGQKVEFLVSFYNNEISEKSEIFDDQFSVERPDGSNFTLKIRSTKLEDSAMYFCASSLGQGGKDEQFFGPGTRLTVL.

The V gene is TRBV19, the J gene TRBJ2-3, with TRBD2 matching over 8 bases. Germline CDR1 LNHDA, CDR2 SQIVND (reference sequence). This CDR3 region has 14 residues. The J segment lost 4 bases and the V segment lost 6 bases, leaving 6 bases of the junction unmatched. This CDR3 is CASSGGAGADTQYF. The CDR3 nucleotides are TGTGCCAGTAGCGGGGGGGCCGGGGCAGATACGCAGTATTTT. Complete variable domain (other parts from reference TRBV19 and TRBJ2-3): DGGITQSPKYLFRKEGQNVTLSCEQNLNHDAMYWYRQDPGQGLRLIYYSQIVNDFQKGDIAEGYSVSREKKESFPLTVTSAQKNPTAFYLCASSGGAGADTQYFGPGTRLTVL.

The chain links TRBV18 to TRBJ2-7, with D unclear. This CDR3 spans 14 amino acids. The germline gives CDR1 KGHSH, CDR2 LQKENI. V gave up 6 bases and J gave up 2 bases, with 14 bases separating them. In DNA, the CDR3 is TGTGCCAGCTCGGTCCAGGTGGCAGCCTACGAGCAGTACTTC. This gives the protein CASSVQVAAYEQYF.

The chain has TRBV18 and TRBJ1-2, with 9 bases that match TRBD1. The CDR3 length is 16 residues. Trimming removed 3 bases from V and 0 bases from J; junction bases left unmatched: 5. Germline V gene lookup returns CDR1 KGHSH and CDR2 LQKENI. Here the CDR3 reads CASSPTYRGPNYGYTF. CDR3 DNA: TGTGCCAGCTCACCGACATACAGGGGGCCTAACTATGGCTACACCTTC. Supplemented by reference TRBV18 and TRBJ1-2, the full variable domain reads NAGVMQNPRHLVRRRGQEARLRCSPMKGHSHVYWYRQLPEEGLKFMVYLQKENIIDESGMPKERFSAEFPKEGPSILRIQQVVRGDSAAYFCASSPTYRGPNYGYTFGSGTRLTVV.

The CDR3 reads CASSVAGGLDEKLFF. CDR3 DNA: TGTGCCAGCAGCGTAGCGGGGGGGCTGGATGAAAAACTGTTTTTT. This chain links TRBV9 with TRBJ1-4; tentatively, D is TRBD1 (6 bases). Per the germline V gene, CDR1 is SGDLS and CDR2 is YYNGEE. The V end was cut by 0 bases, the J end by 6 bases, with 12 bases between. The CDR3 covers 15 residues.

This clone was observed a handful of times. J is TRBJ1-1 and V is TRBV7-9; D gene unclear. V was cut by 1 base and J by 11 bases, with 23 bases left in between. The length of the CDR3 is 16 residues. CDR1 and CDR2 (germline): SEHNR, FQNEAQ (reference sequence). The chain's CDR3 is CASSLVLTSTYEAAFF. CDR3 coding DNA: TGTGCCAGCAGCTTAGTTTTAACGTCCACCTACGAAGCTGCTTTCTTT.

V and J are TRBV7-2 and TRBJ2-2; D is possibly TRBD1 (6 bases). The ends were cut back, 6 bases at V and 6 bases at J, with 14 bases in the middle. Germline CDR1 is SGHTA and CDR2 is FQGNSA. The CDR3 covers 14 residues. The CDR3 here is CASRLASGAGELFF. CDR3 nucleotide sequence: TGTGCCAGCAGGCTAGCCTCAGGGGCCGGGGAGCTGTTTTTT.

The V and J genes are TRBV10-3 and TRBJ1-1, with a possible D match to TRBD1 (5 bases). The CDR3 has 16 amino acids. Deletions cut 8 bases from V and 2 bases from J, with 21 bases between. The germline gives CDR1 ENHRY, CDR2 SYGVKD. In DNA, the CDR3 is TGTGCCATCCTTGGATCCCCGCAGGGTCAAAACACTGAAGCTTTCTTT. It yields the protein CAILGSPQGQNTEAFF.